This T cell receptor beta chain derives from a study of regulatory T cells in long-lasting Graves disease. Study context: The study enrolled newly diagnosed Graves' patients on antithyroid drugs under 3 months.

The time point: newly diagnosed GD, antithyroid drugs for less than 3 months. PBMC RNA served as the TCR library source. J was trimmed by 4 bases and V by 4 bases; bases with no gene match: 3. Germline CDR1 reads DFQATT; CDR2 reads SNEGSKA (reference sequence). The CDR3 runs to 15 residues. This clonotype has ten or more counts. HTBI primers from iRepertoire and Arm-PCR of CDR3 regions yielded the TCR beta libraries. Original handling: In the combined samples, around 60 TRBV and more than twelve TRBJ segments were identified. TCRdb re-derived calls from the multiplex PCR reads in MiXCR, one entry per CDR3 protein. These V and J calls originate from TCRdb's pipeline instead of the authors' own analysis. The table shows approximately 400,000 distinct CDR3 sequences, with about 10% occurring only once. These sequences were also reported in another study, on T cells in Graves' hyperthyroidism and ophthalmopathy. That work adds: Ophthalmopathy cases were set apart from stable hyperthyroidism by a 13 V-J model.

Sequences were derived from peripheral blood mononuclear cells (PBMCs), sampled at new diagnosis, from a patient treated with antithyroid drugs. V and J are TRBV20-1 and TRBJ2-3; 15 nucleotides line up with TRBD2. The TCR was taken from a woman aged 18-29 years with Graves disease. The CDR3 sequence: CSANGLAGGPDTQYF. The CDR3 coding sequence is TGCAGTGCTAACGGACTAGCGGGAGGGCCAGATACGCAGTATTTT.